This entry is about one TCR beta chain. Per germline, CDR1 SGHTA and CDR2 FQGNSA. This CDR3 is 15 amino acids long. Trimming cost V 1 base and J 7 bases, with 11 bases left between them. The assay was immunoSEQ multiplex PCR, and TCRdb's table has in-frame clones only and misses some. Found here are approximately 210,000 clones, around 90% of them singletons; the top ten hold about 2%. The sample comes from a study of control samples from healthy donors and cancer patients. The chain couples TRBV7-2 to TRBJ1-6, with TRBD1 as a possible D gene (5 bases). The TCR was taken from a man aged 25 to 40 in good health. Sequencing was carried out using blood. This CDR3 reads CASSLVFGANSPLHF. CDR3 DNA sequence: TGTGCCAGCAGCTTAGTCTTCGGGGCAAATTCACCCCTCCACTTT.